This T cell receptor (beta chain) originates from a study of blood T cells in healthy people across ages. Findings and caveats of the study: Age brought a roughly linear fall in TCR beta diversity measured per million T cells. Unsorted PBMCs prevented conclusive naive versus antigen-experienced comparison. Shifts in expanded clonotypes may have been confounded by donor CMV status, which was unknown.

Alongside a J-beta primer mix, a sample-barcoded 5' primer served in a second PCR lasting about 7 to 12 cycles. CDR3-containing paired-end reads numbered at least 2.5 million in each sample. MiXCR, run by TCRdb on the 5' RACE reads, gives a single entry per CDR3 protein. The top ten clones hold 20% to 25% of a sample with nearly 1 million distinct CDR3 sequences, about 53% of them seen once. This clonotype occurred a few times. Its specificity is unknown. Trimming took 1 base from V and 8 from J; bases not matched to a gene: 10. Germline V gene sequence: CDR1 SEHNR, CDR2 FQNEAQ (reference sequence). CDR3 length equals 16 residues.

The source material was blood. The clonotype was recovered from a woman in her sixties in good health. The chain carries TRBV7-9 and TRBJ2-1, with 8 positions matching TRBD2. The CDR3 loop reads CASSLGPGLVIHEQFF. CDR3 in DNA: TGTGCCAGCAGCTTAGGGCCGGGACTAGTCATCCATGAGCAGTTCTTC.